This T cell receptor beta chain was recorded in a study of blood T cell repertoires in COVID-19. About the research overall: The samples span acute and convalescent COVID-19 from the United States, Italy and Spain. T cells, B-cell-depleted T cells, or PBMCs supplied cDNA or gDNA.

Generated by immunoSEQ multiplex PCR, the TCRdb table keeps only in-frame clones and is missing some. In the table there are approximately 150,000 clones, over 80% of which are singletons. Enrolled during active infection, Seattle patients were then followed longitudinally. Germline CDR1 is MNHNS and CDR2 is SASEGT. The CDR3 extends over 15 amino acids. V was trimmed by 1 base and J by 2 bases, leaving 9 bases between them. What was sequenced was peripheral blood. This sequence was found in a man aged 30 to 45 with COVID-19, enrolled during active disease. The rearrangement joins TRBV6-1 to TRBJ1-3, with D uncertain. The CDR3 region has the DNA TGTGCCAGCAGTGAAGGCCCGAGCCCTGGAAACACCATATATTTT. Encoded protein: CASSEGPSPGNTIYF.